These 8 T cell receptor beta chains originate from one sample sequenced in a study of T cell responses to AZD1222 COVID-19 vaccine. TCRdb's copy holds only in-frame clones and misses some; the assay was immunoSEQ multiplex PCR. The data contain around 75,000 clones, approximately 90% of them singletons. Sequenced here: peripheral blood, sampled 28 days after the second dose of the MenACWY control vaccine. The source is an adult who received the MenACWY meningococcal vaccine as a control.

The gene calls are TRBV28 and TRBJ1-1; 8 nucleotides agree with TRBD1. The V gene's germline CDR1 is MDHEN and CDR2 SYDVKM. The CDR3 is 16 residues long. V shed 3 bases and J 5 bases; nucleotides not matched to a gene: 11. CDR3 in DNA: TGTGCCAGCAGTTTTATGATTACAGGGGGGAGGACTGAAGCTTTCTTT. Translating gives CASSFMITGGRTEAFF.

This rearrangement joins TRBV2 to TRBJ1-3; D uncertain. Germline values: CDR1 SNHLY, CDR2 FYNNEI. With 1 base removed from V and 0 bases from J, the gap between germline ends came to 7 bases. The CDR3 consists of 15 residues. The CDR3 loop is CASSEGRISGNTIYF. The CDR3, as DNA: TGTGCCAGCAGTGAAGGACGAATCTCTGGAAACACCATATATTTT.

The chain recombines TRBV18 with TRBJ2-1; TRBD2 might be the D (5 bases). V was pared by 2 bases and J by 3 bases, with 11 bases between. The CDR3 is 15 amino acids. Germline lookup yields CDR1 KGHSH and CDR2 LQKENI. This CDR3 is CASSPRTGNYNEQFF. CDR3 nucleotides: TGTGCCAGCTCACCAAGGACGGGGAACTACAATGAGCAGTTCTTC.

CDR3 amino acids: CASSSRTVPYNEQFF. The CDR3 coding sequence is TGTGCCAGCAGCTCCCGGACGGTTCCCTACAATGAGCAGTTCTTC. This rearrangement joins TRBV11-1 to TRBJ2-1; D gene unclear. The CDR3 is made up of 15 amino acids. Germline CDR1 SGHAT, CDR2 FQDESV (reference sequence). Trimming removed 4 bases from V and 2 bases from J, with 12 bases in between.

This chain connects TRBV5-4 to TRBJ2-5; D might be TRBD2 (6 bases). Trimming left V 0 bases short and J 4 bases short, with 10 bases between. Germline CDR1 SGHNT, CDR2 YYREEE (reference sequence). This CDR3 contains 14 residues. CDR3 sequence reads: CASSLDGGSETQYF. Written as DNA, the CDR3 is TGTGCCAGCAGCTTGGACGGAGGGTCAGAGACCCAGTACTTC. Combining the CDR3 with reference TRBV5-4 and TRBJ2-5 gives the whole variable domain ETGVTQSPTHLIKTRGQQVTLRCSSQSGHNTVSWYQQALGQGPQFIFQYYREEENGRGNFPPRFSGLQFPNYSSELNVNALELDDSALYLCASSLDGGSETQYFGPGTRLLVL.

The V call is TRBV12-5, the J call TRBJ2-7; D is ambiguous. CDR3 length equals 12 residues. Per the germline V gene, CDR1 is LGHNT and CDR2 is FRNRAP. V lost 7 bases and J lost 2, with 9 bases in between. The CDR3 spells CASALGPYEQYF. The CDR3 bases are TGTGCTAGTGCCCTAGGGCCCTACGAGCAGTACTTC.

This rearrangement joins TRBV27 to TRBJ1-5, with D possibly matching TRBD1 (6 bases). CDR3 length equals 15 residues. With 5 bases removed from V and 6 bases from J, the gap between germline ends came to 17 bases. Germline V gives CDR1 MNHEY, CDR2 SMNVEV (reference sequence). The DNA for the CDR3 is TGTGCCAGCAGTCTTAACAGGGCGTCGGGTCAGCCCCAGCATTTT. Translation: CASSLNRASGQPQHF.

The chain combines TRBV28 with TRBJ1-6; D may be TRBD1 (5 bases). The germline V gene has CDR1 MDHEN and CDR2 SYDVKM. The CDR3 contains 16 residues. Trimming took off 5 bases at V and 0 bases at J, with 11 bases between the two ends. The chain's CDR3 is CASSDSLSSYNSPLHF. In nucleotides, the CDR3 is TGTGCCAGCAGTGACAGCTTAAGCTCCTATAATTCACCCCTCCACTTT. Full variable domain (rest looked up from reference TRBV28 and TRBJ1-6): DVKVTQSSRYLVKRTGEKVFLECVQDMDHENMFWYRQDPGLGLRLIYFSYDVKMKEKGDIPEGYSVSREKKERFSLILESASTNQTSMYLCASSDSLSSYNSPLHFGNGTRLTVT.